The source of this TCR beta chain is a study of T cell responses to AZD1222 COVID-19 vaccine. Repertoires were generated with immunoSEQ multiplex PCR, while TCRdb's copy carries only in-frame clones and drops some. The sample holds about 120,000 clones; around 85% are singletons and the top ten take roughly 2.3%. Germline V CDR1 and CDR2: LNHDA, SQIVND (reference sequence). Deletions cut 9 bases from V and 8 bases from J, with 19 bases between. The CDR3 consists of 14 residues. The TCR sequence derives from an adult in good health. The sequenced sample was peripheral blood, obtained on day 0 of AZD1222 vaccination. The chain uses TRBV19 and TRBJ2-2, with D uncertain. CDR3 DNA sequence: TGTGCCAGCAAACAAGTCTCCGCCGAGGGGGAGCTGTTTTTT. It translates to CASKQVSAEGELFF.